What follows are 26 T cell receptor beta chains derived from one specimen sequenced in a study of blood T cell repertoires in COVID-19. TCRdb keeps only in-frame clones here, not all; method: immunoSEQ multiplex PCR. This sample has under 60,000 clones, with about 89% found just once. The specimen was peripheral blood. Receptors originate from a man aged 55 to 70 with acute or convalescent COVID-19.

The chain couples TRBV27 to TRBJ1-5, with 8 bases that match TRBD1. V was clipped by 5 bases and J by 10 bases; unmatched bases: 7. CDR1 and CDR2 (germline): MNHEY, SMNVEV (reference sequence). The CDR3 contains 13 residues. This chain's CDR3 is CASSLHSGGPQHF. The CDR3 region has the DNA TGTGCCAGCAGTCTCCATTCAGGGGGCCCCCAGCATTTT.

The chain carries TRBV11-3 and TRBJ1-2, with 7 bases lining up with TRBD1. J lost 2 bases, V lost 2 bases, and 2 bases had no gene match. Germline CDR1 is SGHNT and CDR2 is YENEEA. The CDR3 totals 14 residues. The CDR3 loop reads CASSLMGQNYGYTF. CDR3 DNA sequence: TGTGCCAGCAGCTTAATGGGACAGAACTATGGCTACACCTTC.

The chain combines TRBV9 with TRBJ1-3, with 7 bases lining up with TRBD1. V lost 3 bases, J lost 4 bases, and 4 bases stayed unmatched. This CDR3 has 14 amino acids. Per germline, CDR1 SGDLS and CDR2 YYNGEE. The CDR3 nucleotides are TGTGCCAGCAGCGGAGACAGGGCCGGAAACACCATATATTTT. This translates into CASSGDRAGNTIYF.

The chain joins TRBV9 to TRBJ2-1; 12 bases align to TRBD2. Trimming cost V 4 bases and J 4 bases; bases outside gene matches: 3. This CDR3 has 15 amino acids. The germline CDR1 and CDR2 sequences are SGDLS and YYNGEE. CDR3 DNA sequence: TGTGCCAGCAGCAGAACTAGCGGGGGGTACAATGAGCAGTTCTTC. It yields the protein CASSRTSGGYNEQFF.

The rearrangement uses TRBV29-1 and TRBJ1-5; D call uncertain. Germline CDR1 is SQVTM and CDR2 is ANQGSEA. V was shortened by 4 bases and J by 4 bases, with 11 bases between the two germline ends. The CDR3 consists of 13 residues. The CDR3 loop reads CSVVRGLNQPQHF. The CDR3 bases are TGCAGCGTTGTGAGAGGGTTGAATCAGCCCCAGCATTTT.

This clone occurred once. This sequence joins TRBV3-1 (or the pseudogene TRBV3-2) and TRBJ1-6; 7 positions agree with TRBD1. The V gene's germline CDR1 is LGHDT and CDR2 YNNKEL (reference sequence). The CDR3 contains 15 residues. J lost 7 bases, V lost 4 bases, and 7 bases had no gene match. The CDR3 is CASSRRDSGNSPLHF. CDR3 nucleotides: TGTGCCAGCAGCCGTAGGGACAGCGGGAATTCACCCCTCCACTTT.

The chain carries TRBV19 and TRBJ1-6; 10 bases fit TRBD1. The J segment lost 8 bases and the V segment lost 1 base, leaving 5 bases of the junction unmatched. This CDR3 comprises 16 residues. Germline V gene sequence: CDR1 LNHDA, CDR2 SQIVND (reference sequence). CDR3 sequence: CASSIARQGADSPLHF. CDR3 nucleotide sequence: TGTGCCAGTAGTATAGCACGACAGGGGGCGGATTCACCCCTCCACTTT.

This chain connects TRBV10-2 to TRBJ1-5; tentatively, D is TRBD1 (5 bases). Trimming shortened V by 9 bases and J by 1 base, and 10 bases separated the two germline ends. The CDR3 totals 13 residues. Germline values: CDR1 WSHSY, CDR2 SAAADI. The CDR3 nucleotides are TGCGCCAGTCGAAGACAGAGCAATCAGCCCCAGCATTTT. It is translated as CASRRQSNQPQHF.

This chain's CDR3 is CASSDQGPSTDTQYF. The DNA for the CDR3 is TGTGCCAGCAGTGATCAGGGGCCCTCCACAGATACGCAGTATTTT. The chain recombines TRBV2 with TRBJ2-3, with a tentative D call TRBD1 (6 bases). The V end was cut by 3 bases, the J end by 2 bases, with 12 bases between. CDR3 size: 15 residues. Germline loops: CDR1 SNHLY, CDR2 FYNNEI.

This chain uses TRBV2 with TRBJ1-2, with a tentative D call TRBD1 (6 bases). Germline V gene lookup returns CDR1 SNHLY and CDR2 FYNNEI. CDR3 length: 13 residues. Trimming stripped 7 bases from V and 8 bases from J, with 17 bases between. The CDR3 DNA reads TGTGCCAGCATTAGGCAGGGGTTGCGAGGCTACACCTTC. This sequence encodes CASIRQGLRGYTF.

V and J are TRBV7-9 and TRBJ1-2; D uncertain. V lost 3 bases and J lost 7, with 9 bases in between. Germline V gene lookup returns CDR1 SEHNR and CDR2 FQNEAQ (reference sequence). This CDR3 contains 12 residues. CDR3 bases: TGTGCCAGCAGCTTTTATAATAGTGGCTACACCTTC. Translating gives CASSFYNSGYTF.

This chain connects TRBV3-1 (or the pseudogene TRBV3-2) to TRBJ2-5; TRBD2 might be the D (5 bases). V lost 3 bases to trimming and J lost 4 bases, with 6 bases between them. The length of the CDR3 is 12 residues. Per germline, CDR1 LGHDT and CDR2 YNNKEL (reference sequence). The CDR3 DNA reads as TGTGCCAGCAGCCATCGGGGAGAGACCCAGTACTTC. The encoded protein is CASSHRGETQYF.

V gene TRBV2 combines with J gene TRBJ1-3, with 8 positions matching TRBD1. Trimming cost V 4 bases and J 0 bases; bases outside gene matches: 2. This CDR3 region has 15 residues. Per the germline V gene, CDR1 is SNHLY and CDR2 is FYNNEI. The chain's CDR3 is CASSGDRNSGNTIYF. CDR3 nucleotide sequence: TGTGCCAGCAGTGGGGACAGGAACTCTGGAAACACCATATATTTT.

V is TRBV9 and J is TRBJ1-5; D unclear. The CDR3 runs to 14 residues. The germline gives CDR1 SGDLS, CDR2 YYNGEE. V dropped 4 bases and J dropped 4 bases, with 12 bases sitting between them. The CDR3 loop is CASSQTGKNQPQHF. In DNA form, the CDR3 reads TGTGCCAGCAGCCAGACGGGAAAAAATCAGCCCCAGCATTTT. Full variable domain (missing parts from reference TRBV9 and TRBJ1-5): DSGVTQTPKHLITATGQRVTLRCSPRSGDLSVYWYQQSLDQGLQFLIQYYNGEERAKGNILERFSAQQFPDLHSELNLSSLELGDSALYFCASSQTGKNQPQHFGDGTRLSIL.

This clone was seen only a few times. The J gene is TRBJ2-1, the V gene TRBV7-2, with 8 bases identical to TRBD1. The CDR3 consists of 11 residues. After removal of 4 bases from V and 13 bases from J, the junction contained 3 bases not matched to a gene. Germline V gene data show CDR1 as SGHTA and CDR2 as FQGNSA. CDR3 coding DNA: TGTGCCAGCAGCTCGGACAGGGTACAGTTCTTC. This gives the protein CASSSDRVQFF.

The V call is TRBV19, the J call TRBJ2-2; D is unresolved. Germline loops: CDR1 LNHDA, CDR2 SQIVND (reference sequence). This CDR3 has 17 residues. V was pared by 5 bases and J by 0 bases, with 16 bases between. CDR3 sequence: CASSVALKETNTGELFF. The DNA of the CDR3 is TGTGCCAGTAGTGTCGCACTTAAGGAGACGAACACCGGGGAGCTGTTTTTT.

This chain uses TRBV7-2 with TRBJ2-5; 8 bases map to TRBD1. Germline CDR1 SGHTA, CDR2 FQGNSA. V dropped 5 bases and J dropped 5; count of bases not matched to a gene: 7. This CDR3 is 14 amino acids long. CDR3 amino acids: CASSHRGNFETQYF. Written as DNA, the CDR3 is TGTGCCAGCAGCCACAGGGGGAATTTTGAGACCCAGTACTTC.

This chain connects TRBV2 to TRBJ2-7; possibly TRBD1 for D (6 bases). V was clipped by 6 bases and J by 6 bases, with 12 bases between them. CDR1 SNHLY and CDR2 FYNNEI come from the germline V gene. CDR3 length: 12 amino acids. The CDR3 region is CASRSQGSEQYF. CDR3 nucleotides: TGTGCCAGCAGATCACAGGGAAGCGAGCAGTACTTC.

The genes are TRBV12-5 and TRBJ1-5; D might be TRBD1 (6 bases). The V gene's germline CDR1 is LGHNT and CDR2 FRNRAP. The CDR3 extends over 16 amino acids. V was cut by 0 bases and J by 5 bases, with 14 bases left in between. The DNA of the CDR3 is TGTGCTAGTGGTTTGGTAGCAGGGGATGGACATCAGCCCCAGCATTTT. The encoded protein is CASGLVAGDGHQPQHF.

V gene TRBV4-1 combines with J gene TRBJ2-1; no clear D. The CDR3 is 17 residues long. V was pared by 1 base and J by 0 bases, with 13 bases between. Germline V gives CDR1 MGHRA, CDR2 YSYEKL. For the CDR3, the DNA is TGCGCCAGCAGCCAAGCCGGAGACGTCAGCTCCTACAATGAGCAGTTCTTC. It yields the protein CASSQAGDVSSYNEQFF.

This chain links TRBV12-3 or TRBV12-4 with TRBJ1-5; D is unresolved. This CDR3 is built from 12 residues. Trimming cost V 10 bases and J 7 bases, with 14 bases left between them. The CDR3 loop reads CAISKAGQPQHF. In DNA form, the CDR3 reads TGTGCCATCTCCAAAGCGGGGCAGCCCCAGCATTTT.

The J gene is TRBJ1-2, the V gene TRBV19; D may be TRBD1 (5 bases). Germline CDR1 LNHDA, CDR2 SQIVND (reference sequence). The CDR3 runs to 12 residues. Trimming cost V 6 bases and J 4 bases, with 9 bases left between them. The CDR3 spells CASRTEFYGYTF. Written as DNA, the CDR3 is TGTGCCAGTAGGACAGAATTCTATGGCTACACCTTC. The whole variable domain, remainder taken from reference TRBV19 and TRBJ1-2, is DGGITQSPKYLFRKEGQNVTLSCEQNLNHDAMYWYRQDPGQGLRLIYYSQIVNDFQKGDIAEGYSVSREKKESFPLTVTSAQKNPTAFYLCASRTEFYGYTFGSGTRLTVV.

The V gene is TRBV29-1, the J gene TRBJ2-1; possible D gene TRBD1, 6 bases. V lost 4 bases and J 6 bases, leaving 10 bases between the germline ends. CDR3 length equals 12 residues. Germline CDR1 SQVTM, CDR2 ANQGSEA. This chain's CDR3 is CSVGVGGNEQFF. The CDR3, as DNA: TGCAGCGTTGGAGTAGGGGGCAATGAGCAGTTCTTC.

This clone was seen only a few times. The gene calls are TRBV11-2 and TRBJ2-3; D remains unclear. Trimming left V 6 bases short and J 0 bases short, with 13 bases between. Germline V gene lookup returns CDR1 SGHAT and CDR2 FQNNGV. The length of the CDR3 is 15 residues. DNA for the CDR3: TGTGCCAGCAGGACTGGTAGCTCTAGCACAGATACGCAGTATTTT. This codes for CASRTGSSSTDTQYF.

V is TRBV19 and J is TRBJ1-5; TRBD1 might be the D (5 bases). V was clipped by 11 bases and J by 5 bases, with 16 bases between them. Germline CDR1 is LNHDA and CDR2 is SQIVND (reference sequence). This CDR3 is built from 13 residues. The CDR3 sequence is CAAAGGGYQPQHF. CDR3 bases: TGTGCCGCGGCCGGCGGGGGTTATCAGCCCCAGCATTTT. Complete variable domain (other parts from reference TRBV19 and TRBJ1-5): DGGITQSPKYLFRKEGQNVTLSCEQNLNHDAMYWYRQDPGQGLRLIYYSQIVNDFQKGDIAEGYSVSREKKESFPLTVTSAQKNPTAFYLCAAAGGGYQPQHFGDGTRLSIL.

The rearrangement joins TRBV28 to TRBJ1-6, with 9 nucleotides matching TRBD1. V was clipped by 3 bases and J by 18 bases; unmatched bases: 15. The V gene's germline CDR1 is MDHEN and CDR2 SYDVKM. CDR3 length equals 15 residues. For the CDR3, the DNA is TGTGCCAGCAGTTTCGGGGACAGGGTCTTCTCCGGCAACCACTTT. Protein sequence: CASSFGDRVFSGNHF.